Detailed here is one T cell receptor (beta chain). These data originate in a study of lymphopenia after photon versus proton radiotherapy. Measured with immunoSEQ multiplex PCR; TCRdb has only the in-frame clones, and not every one. Counted here are more than 80,000 clones, approximately 82% occurring once; the ten biggest clones make up roughly 1.4%. The input for sequencing was peripheral blood, taken from a patient treated with proton-based radiotherapy. This TCR was sampled from a man aged 55 to 69 with pancreatic cancer.

CDR3 bases: TGTGCCAGCAGCCGAGAAGGGGGGACTAGCGGGAGTAAGGCAGATACGCAGTATTTT. Translated, it gives CASSREGGTSGSKADTQYF. J is TRBJ2-3 and V is TRBV7-8, with TRBD2 matching 14 bases. Germline CDR1 is SGHVS and CDR2 is FQNEAQ. Trimming took 5 bases from V and 4 from J; bases not matched to a gene: 14. The CDR3 contains 19 residues.